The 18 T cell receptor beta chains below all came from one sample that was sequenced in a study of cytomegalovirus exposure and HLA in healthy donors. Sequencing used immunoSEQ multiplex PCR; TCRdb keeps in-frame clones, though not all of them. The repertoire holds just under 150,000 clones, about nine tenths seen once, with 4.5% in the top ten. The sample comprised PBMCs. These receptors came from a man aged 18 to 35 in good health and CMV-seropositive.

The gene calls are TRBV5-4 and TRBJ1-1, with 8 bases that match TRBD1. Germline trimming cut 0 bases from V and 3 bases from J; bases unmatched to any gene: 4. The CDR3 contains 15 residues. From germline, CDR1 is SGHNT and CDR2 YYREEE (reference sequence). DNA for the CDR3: TGTGCCAGCAGCTTGGGGGACAGGCTTTACACTGAAGCTTTCTTT. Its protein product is CASSLGDRLYTEAFF.

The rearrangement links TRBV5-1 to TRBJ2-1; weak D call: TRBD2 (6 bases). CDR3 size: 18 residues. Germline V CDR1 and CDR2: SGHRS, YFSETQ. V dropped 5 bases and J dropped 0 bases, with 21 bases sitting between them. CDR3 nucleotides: TGCGCCAGCAGTCTGAGGAGGCGGGACGCTTACTCCTACAATGAGCAGTTCTTC. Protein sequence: CASSLRRRDAYSYNEQFF.

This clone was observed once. CDR3 in amino acids: CASSISGTSETQYF. In DNA, the CDR3 is TGTGCCAGCAGCATATCCGGGACTAGCGAGACCCAGTACTTC. V is TRBV21-1 and J is TRBJ2-5; the listed D gene, TRBD2, was not tested against the DNA. TRBV21-1 corresponds to a pseudogene. CDR3 length: 14 amino acids.

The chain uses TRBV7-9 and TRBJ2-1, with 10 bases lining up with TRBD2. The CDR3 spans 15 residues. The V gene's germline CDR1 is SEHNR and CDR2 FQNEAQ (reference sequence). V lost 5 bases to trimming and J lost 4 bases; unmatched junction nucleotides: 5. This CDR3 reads CASSVTSGTYNEQFF. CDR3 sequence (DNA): TGTGCCAGCAGCGTAACTAGCGGGACTTACAATGAGCAGTTCTTC.

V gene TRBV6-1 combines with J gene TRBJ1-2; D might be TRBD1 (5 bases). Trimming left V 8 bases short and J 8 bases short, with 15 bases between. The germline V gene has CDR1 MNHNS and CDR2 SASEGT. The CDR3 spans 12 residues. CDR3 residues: CASQDNSKGYTF. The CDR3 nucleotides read TGTGCCAGCCAGGACAACTCCAAAGGCTACACCTTC.

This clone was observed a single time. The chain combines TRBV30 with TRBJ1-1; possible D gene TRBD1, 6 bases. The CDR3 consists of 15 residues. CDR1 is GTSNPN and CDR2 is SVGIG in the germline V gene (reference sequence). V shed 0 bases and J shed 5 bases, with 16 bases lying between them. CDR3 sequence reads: CAWSVFGTLRTEAFF. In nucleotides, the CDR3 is TGTGCCTGGAGTGTATTCGGGACATTAAGGACTGAAGCTTTCTTT. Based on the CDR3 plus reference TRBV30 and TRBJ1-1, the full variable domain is SQTIHQWPATLVQPVGSPLSLECTVEGTSNPNLYWYRQAAGRGLQLLFYSVGIGQISSEVPQNLSASRPQDRQFILSSKKLLLSDSGFYLCAWSVFGTLRTEAFFGQGTRLTVV.

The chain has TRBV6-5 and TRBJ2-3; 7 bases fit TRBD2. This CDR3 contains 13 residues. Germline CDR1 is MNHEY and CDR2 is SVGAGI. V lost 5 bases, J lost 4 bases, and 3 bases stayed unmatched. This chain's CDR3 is CASSATSPDTQYF. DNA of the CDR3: TGTGCCAGCAGTGCGACTAGCCCAGATACGCAGTATTTT.

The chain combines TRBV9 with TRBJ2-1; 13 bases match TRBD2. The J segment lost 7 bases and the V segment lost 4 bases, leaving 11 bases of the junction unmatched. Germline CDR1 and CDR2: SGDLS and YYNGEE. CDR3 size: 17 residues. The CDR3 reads CASSPGILAGGRNEQFF. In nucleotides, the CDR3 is TGTGCCAGCAGCCCGGGGATACTAGCGGGGGGGCGAAATGAGCAGTTCTTC. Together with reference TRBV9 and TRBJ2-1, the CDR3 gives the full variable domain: DSGVTQTPKHLITATGQRVTLRCSPRSGDLSVYWYQQSLDQGLQFLIQYYNGEERAKGNILERFSAQQFPDLHSELNLSSLELGDSALYFCASSPGILAGGRNEQFFGPGTRLTVL.

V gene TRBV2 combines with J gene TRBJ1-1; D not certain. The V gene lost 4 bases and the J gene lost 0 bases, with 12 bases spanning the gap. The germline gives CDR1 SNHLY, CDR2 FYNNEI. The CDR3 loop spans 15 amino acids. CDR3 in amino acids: CASSAGQFMNTEAFF. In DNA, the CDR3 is TGTGCCAGCAGTGCTGGTCAGTTCATGAACACTGAAGCTTTCTTT.

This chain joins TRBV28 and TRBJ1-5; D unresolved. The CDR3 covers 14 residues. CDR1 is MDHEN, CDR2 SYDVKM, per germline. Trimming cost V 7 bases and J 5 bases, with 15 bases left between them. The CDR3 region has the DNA TGTGCCAGCACATCTGGCCCCCGTCATCAGCCCCAGCATTTT. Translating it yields CASTSGPRHQPQHF. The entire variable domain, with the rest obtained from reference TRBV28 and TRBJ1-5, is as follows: DVKVTQSSRYLVKRTGEKVFLECVQDMDHENMFWYRQDPGLGLRLIYFSYDVKMKEKGDIPEGYSVSREKKERFSLILESASTNQTSMYLCASTSGPRHQPQHFGDGTRLSIL.

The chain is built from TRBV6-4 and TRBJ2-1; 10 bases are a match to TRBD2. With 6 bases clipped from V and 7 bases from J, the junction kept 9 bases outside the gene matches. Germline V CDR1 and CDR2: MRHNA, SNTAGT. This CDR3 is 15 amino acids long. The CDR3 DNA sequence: TGTGCCAGCAGCACACAGCGGGGGGGGAAGAATGAGCAGTTCTTC. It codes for CASSTQRGGKNEQFF.

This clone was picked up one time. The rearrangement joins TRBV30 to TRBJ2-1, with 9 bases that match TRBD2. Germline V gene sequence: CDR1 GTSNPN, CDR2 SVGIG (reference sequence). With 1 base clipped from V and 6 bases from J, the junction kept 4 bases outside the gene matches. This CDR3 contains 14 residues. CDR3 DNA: TGTGCCTGGAGTGGCGGGGGGGCCGCCAATGAGCAGTTCTTC. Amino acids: CAWSGGGAANEQFF.

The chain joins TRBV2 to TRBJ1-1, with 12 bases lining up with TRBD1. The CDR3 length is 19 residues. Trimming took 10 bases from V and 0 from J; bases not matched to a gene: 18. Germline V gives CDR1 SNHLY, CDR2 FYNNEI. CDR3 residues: CANLRRDRGQNSVNTEAFF. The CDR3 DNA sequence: TGTGCCAACTTAAGACGGGACAGGGGGCAAAATTCCGTGAACACTGAAGCTTTCTTT.

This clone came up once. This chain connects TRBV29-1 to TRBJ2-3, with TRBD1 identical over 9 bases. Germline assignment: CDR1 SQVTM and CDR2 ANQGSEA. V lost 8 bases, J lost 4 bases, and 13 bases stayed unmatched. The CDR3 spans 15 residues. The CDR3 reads CSPIPGQGRADTQYF. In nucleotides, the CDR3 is TGCAGCCCAATACCTGGACAGGGGAGGGCAGATACGCAGTATTTT.

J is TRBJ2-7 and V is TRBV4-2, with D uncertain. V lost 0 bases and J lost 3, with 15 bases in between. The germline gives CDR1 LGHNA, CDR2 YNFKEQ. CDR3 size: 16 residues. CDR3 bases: TGTGCCAGCAGCCAAGATCTCGACATTGGCAGCTACGAGCAGTACTTC. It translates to CASSQDLDIGSYEQYF.

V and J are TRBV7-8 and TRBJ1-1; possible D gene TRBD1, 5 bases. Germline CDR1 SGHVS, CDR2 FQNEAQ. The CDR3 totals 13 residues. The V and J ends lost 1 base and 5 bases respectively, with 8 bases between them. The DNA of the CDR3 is TGTGCCAGCAGCTTAGAGGCAGGGACTGAAGCTTTCTTT. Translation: CASSLEAGTEAFF.

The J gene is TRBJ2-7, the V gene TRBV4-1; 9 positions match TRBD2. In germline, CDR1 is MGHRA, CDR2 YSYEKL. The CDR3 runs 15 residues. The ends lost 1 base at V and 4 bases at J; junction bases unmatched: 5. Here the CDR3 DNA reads TGCGCCAGCAGCCAAGGTCCTAGCGGGGTGTACGAGCAGTACTTC. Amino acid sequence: CASSQGPSGVYEQYF.

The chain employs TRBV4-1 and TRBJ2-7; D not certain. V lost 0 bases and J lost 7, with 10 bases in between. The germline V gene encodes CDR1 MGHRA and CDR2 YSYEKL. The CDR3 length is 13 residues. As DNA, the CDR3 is TGCGCCAGCAGCCAAGATAATAACCGGGAGCAGTACTTC. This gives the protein CASSQDNNREQYF.